The entry below describes one T cell receptor (beta chain). Its target is unknown. Sequencing relied on a cDNA template that was reverse transcribed from extracted RNA. Clones were read by immunoSEQ multiplex PCR, and TCRdb kept only the in-frame ones, dropping some. This sample has under 200,000 clones, with roughly 65% found just once. This entry is derived from a study of CD8+ T cells in alopecia areata. General study findings and limits: Sequencing of scalp samples also captures resident alphabeta T cells of normal skin. The study found that many expanded lesional clones persisted in scalp and blood during tofacitinib.

Treatment here: oral pan-JAK inhibitor, 5-10 mg twice daily. Lesional scalp punch biopsies and peripheral blood were collected from alopecia areata patients. The CDR3 length is 12 residues. Trimming stripped 0 bases from V and 9 bases from J, with 7 bases between. Germline values: CDR1 SGHDT, CDR2 YYEEEE. This clonotype was obtained from a human donor with alopecia areata. The chain uses TRBV5-6 and TRBJ1-5; D is ambiguous. The sequencing used CD4+ T cells sorted from blood, collected at week 4, from a patient treated with tofacitinib. CDR3 coding DNA: TGTGCCAGCAGCTTGGTCCGGGGGCCCCAGCATTTT. Translating gives CASSLVRGPQHF.